This TCR beta chain was sequenced for a study of blood T cell repertoires in COVID-19. This table comes from immunoSEQ multiplex PCR, and its TCRdb copy is limited to in-frame clones, with some not included. The sample has under 300,000 clones; 70% to 90% are singletons. V lost 7 bases and J 6 bases, leaving 16 bases between the germline ends. CDR3 size: 13 residues. Looked up from germline, CDR1 is MNHEY and CDR2 is SVGEGT. This TCR derives from a woman in her thirties or forties who had recovered from COVID-19. The genes are TRBV6-2 or TRBV6-3 and TRBJ2-7; a weak D match, TRBD1 (6 bases). The sequenced material came from peripheral blood. The DNA of the CDR3 is TGTGCCAGCAACCCCGGACAGCACGGCGAGCAGTACTTC. As protein: CASNPGQHGEQYF.